The clone carrying this TCR beta chain was observed a handful of times. The antigen remains undetermined. This sample is part of a study of T cell repertoires in cytomegalovirus infection. Study summary: It was the public TCR beta signatures that indicated both CMV infection and matching HLA type.

CDR3 length: 15 residues. V shed 5 bases and J shed 0 bases, with 11 bases lying between them. Per the germline V gene, CDR1 is LNHDA and CDR2 is SQIVND (reference sequence). Study conclusions and caveats: Dominating the ex vivo response were TCR beta clonotypes that were CMV-specific and HLA-C-restricted. Frequencies of public TCR beta families were cumulated, and this identified carriers of CMV plus the relevant HLA.

Each CDR3 protein is one row after TCRdb ran MiXCR on the reads. This sample has 450,000 to 600,000 distinct CDR3 sequences, with over 9% found just once. Sequenced sample: PBMCs. The TCR originated in a human donor in good health (CMV status not recorded). Some clones in this sample may be carry-over from other donors' samples. The chain combines TRBV19 with TRBJ2-1; D unresolved. The CDR3 DNA reads as TGTGCCAGTAGTCCTGGTGGCACCTCCTACAATGAGCAGTTCTTC. This sequence encodes CASSPGGTSYNEQFF.